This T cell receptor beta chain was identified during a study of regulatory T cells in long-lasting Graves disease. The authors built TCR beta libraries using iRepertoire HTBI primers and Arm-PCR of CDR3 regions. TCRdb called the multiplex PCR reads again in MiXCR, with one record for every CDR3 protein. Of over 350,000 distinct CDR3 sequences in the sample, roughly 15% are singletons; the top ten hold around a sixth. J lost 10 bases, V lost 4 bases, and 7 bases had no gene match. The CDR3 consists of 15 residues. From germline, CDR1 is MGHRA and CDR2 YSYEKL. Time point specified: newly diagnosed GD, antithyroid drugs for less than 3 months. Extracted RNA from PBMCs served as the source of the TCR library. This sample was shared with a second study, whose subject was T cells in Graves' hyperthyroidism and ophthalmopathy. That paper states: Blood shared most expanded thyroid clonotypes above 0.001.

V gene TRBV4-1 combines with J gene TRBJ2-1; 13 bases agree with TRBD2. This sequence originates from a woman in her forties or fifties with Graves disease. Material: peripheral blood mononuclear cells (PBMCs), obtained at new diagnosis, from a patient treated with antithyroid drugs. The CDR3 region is CASSPGLAGSGEQFF. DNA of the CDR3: TGCGCCAGCAGCCCGGGACTAGCGGGATCGGGGGAGCAGTTCTTC.